A selection of T cell receptor beta chains follows, all from one sample in a study of blood T cell repertoires in COVID-19. Here immunoSEQ multiplex PCR was the method, and the copy in TCRdb shows in-frame clones only, minus some. Of roughly 220,000 clones in the sample, more than 75% were seen once. The sequenced sample consisted of peripheral blood. The receptors stem from a man aged 55 to 69 with acute or convalescent COVID-19. Both conserved end residues are part of each CDR3. A D gene is named only where the DNA matches it firmly. The size entry is marked missing in some rows and otherwise reads once, few, many or a size class.

clone_size d_call j_call v_call cdr3_length cdr3_nt cdr3_aa
few . TRBJ2-7 TRBV4-2 12 TGTGCCAGCCAGGGAAACTCCTACGAGCAGTACTTC CASQGNSYEQYF
. TRBD1 TRBJ1-1 TRBV28 14 TGTGCCAGCAGGAAGGGACAGAGGAACACTGAAGCTTTCTTT CASRKGQRNTEAFF
. TRBD1 TRBJ1-1 TRBV5-4 15 TGTGCCAGCCTGGGACAGGGGTCCTTGAACACTGAAGCTTTCTTT CASLGQGSLNTEAFF
few . TRBJ2-7 TRBV5-5 14 TGTGCCAGCAGCTTGGGGCAGGCCACTGGGCAGCAGTACTTC CASSLGQATGQQYF
. . TRBJ1-1 TRBV4-3 18 TGCGCCAGCAGCCAAGATCTAGTCGAACAGCCGGGAAACACTGAAGCTTTCTTT CASSQDLVEQPGNTEAFF
. . TRBJ2-1 TRBV4-1 14 TGCGCCCGGCGGGGGCAGGGGGCATACAATGAGCAGTTCTTC CARRGQGAYNEQFF
. TRBD1 TRBJ1-1 TRBV5-6 19 TGTGCCAGCAACCCGAAAGGCCGGGACAGGAAGAATGGGAACACTGAAGCTTTCTTT CASNPKGRDRKNGNTEAFF
. . TRBJ1-5 TRBV27 16 TGTGCCAGCAGTCGGATCGGGGGGCTCGGGAATCAGCCCCAGCATTTT CASSRIGGLGNQPQHF
once . TRBJ2-2 TRBV19 15 TGTGCCAGTACCCCCCAGACAGGTTACACCGGGGAGCTGTTTTTT CASTPQTGYTGELFF
. . TRBJ1-3 TRBV15 18 TGTGCCACCAGCAGAGATAACGACGGGAGAGTCTCTGGAAACACCATATATTTT CATSRDNDGRVSGNTIYF
. . TRBJ2-7 TRBV12-3/TRBV12-4 13 TGTGCCAGCAGTTTATTGTCTGTCGGGGAGCAGTACTTC CASSLLSVGEQYF
. TRBD1 TRBJ1-2 TRBV27 13 TGTGCCAGCAGTTTGACAGGGGCAATGGGATACACCTTC CASSLTGAMGYTF
. . TRBJ2-3 TRBV5-1 13 TGCGCCAGCAGCTTGGACCGAGGAGATACGCAGTATTTT CASSLDRGDTQYF
. . TRBJ1-2 TRBV7-2 16 TGTGCCAGCAGCTCGTCGAGGGTGGGTAGCTACTATGGCTACACCTTC CASSSSRVGSYYGYTF
. . TRBJ1-1 TRBV5-1 14 TGCGCCAGCAGTACCTCCGGGATGGCCACTGAAGCTTTCTTT CASSTSGMATEAFF
few TRBD1 TRBJ2-5 TRBV2 15 TGTGCCAGCAGTGGGGACAGGGGGGACCAAGAGACCCAGTACTTC CASSGDRGDQETQYF